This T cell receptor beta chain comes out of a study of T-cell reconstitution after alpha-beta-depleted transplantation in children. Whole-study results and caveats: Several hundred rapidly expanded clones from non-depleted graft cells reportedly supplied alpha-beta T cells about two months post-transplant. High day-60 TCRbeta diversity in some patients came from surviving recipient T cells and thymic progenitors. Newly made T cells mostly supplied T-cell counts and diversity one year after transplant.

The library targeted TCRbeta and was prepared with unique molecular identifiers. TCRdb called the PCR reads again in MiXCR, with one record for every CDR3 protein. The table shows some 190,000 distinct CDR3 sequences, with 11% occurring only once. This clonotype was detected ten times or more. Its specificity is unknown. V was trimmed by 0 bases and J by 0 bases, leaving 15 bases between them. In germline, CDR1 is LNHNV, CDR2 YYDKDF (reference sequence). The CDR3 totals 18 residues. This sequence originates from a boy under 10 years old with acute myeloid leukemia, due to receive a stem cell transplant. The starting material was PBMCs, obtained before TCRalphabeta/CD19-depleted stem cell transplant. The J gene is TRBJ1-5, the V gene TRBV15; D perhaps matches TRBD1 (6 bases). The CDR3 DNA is TGTGCCACCAGCAGAGATTCTCCAGGGGAATATAGCAATCAGCCCCAGCATTTT. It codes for CATSRDSPGEYSNQPQHF.